A single sample gave rise to the 19 T cell receptor beta chains below, sequenced in a study of CD8+ T cells in alopecia areata (dated by TCRdb to 2016 to 2019). Library preparation employed the immunoSEQ multiplex PCR assay. For TCR sequencing, RNA was extracted from every sample and reverse transcribed into cDNA to serve as template. Held by TCRdb, this immuneACCESS table contains in-frame sequences only and omits some clones. Under half of the omission traces to an unresolved V gene where checked; the cause of the rest is unknown. This sample holds 110,000 or so clones; 59% were observed only once. Jointly, the top ten make up around 20% of the sample. The sample comprised CD8+ T cells sorted from blood. The source of these receptors is a human donor in good health.

The chain couples TRBV4-2 to TRBJ1-6; D gene unclear. Germline-derived CDR1 and CDR2 are LGHNA and YNFKEQ. V was clipped by 6 bases and J by 8 bases, with 8 bases between them. There are 12 residues in the CDR3. CDR3 amino acids: CASSVADSPLHF. The CDR3 DNA reads TGTGCCAGCAGTGTTGCCGATTCACCCCTCCACTTT.

This clone appeared a single time. The rearrangement joins TRBV9 to TRBJ1-4, with D unclear. The CDR3 consists of 14 residues. Looked up from germline, CDR1 is SGDLS and CDR2 is YYNGEE. V was trimmed by 3 bases and J by 7 bases, leaving 13 bases between them. The CDR3 reads CASSGREGPEKLFF. The CDR3 region has the DNA TGTGCCAGCAGCGGGCGGGAAGGGCCTGAAAAACTGTTTTTT.

CDR3 bases: TGCGCCAGCAGCTTGGGAGCAGGCCCCTACGAGCAGTACTTC. Protein sequence: CASSLGAGPYEQYF. The chain combines TRBV5-1 with TRBJ2-7, with D unclear. The CDR3 has 14 residues. Germline CDR1 and CDR2: SGHRS and YFSETQ. The V end lost 0 bases, the J end lost 2 bases, and 9 bases lay between the germline ends.

This clone was counted once. The gene calls are TRBV1 and TRBJ2-5; the D call TRBD1 from the table was never checked on the DNA. TRBV1 has pseudogene status. The CDR3 is made up of 13 amino acids. The CDR3 region is CTSIQQGRETQYF. The CDR3 DNA follows: TGCACCAGCATACAACAGGGCCGGGAGACCCAGTACTTC.

The CDR3 DNA follows: TGTGCCAGCAGCCTTAGCCAAGAGAGCACTGAAGCTTTCTTT. Protein product: CASSLSQESTEAFF. The chain couples TRBV7-3 to TRBJ1-1; the D is unclear. V was pared by 5 bases and J by 4 bases, with 14 bases between. The length of the CDR3 is 14 residues. CDR1 and CDR2 (germline): SGHTA, FQGTGA.

The chain employs TRBV6-1 and TRBJ2-7, with D perhaps TRBD2 (6 bases). The CDR3 is 17 residues long. Per germline, CDR1 MNHNS and CDR2 SASEGT. V lost 3 bases to trimming and J lost 6 bases, with 24 bases between them. The CDR3 DNA follows: TGTGCCAGCAGTGACGACGCCGGGACTGGACCCTTGTCCGAGCAGTACTTC. Translated: CASSDDAGTGPLSEQYF.

V usage is TRBV13 and J usage is TRBJ2-2; D remains ambiguous. This CDR3 has 12 amino acids. Germline V gene lookup returns CDR1 PRHDT and CDR2 FYEKMQ (reference sequence). Trimming left V 5 bases short and J 3 bases short, with 4 bases between. The CDR3 bases are TGTGCCAGCAGCACGTACACCGGGGAGCTGTTTTTT. This translates into CASSTYTGELFF.

This chain joins TRBV9 and TRBJ2-5, with TRBD1 as a possible D gene (6 bases). The germline gives CDR1 SGDLS, CDR2 YYNGEE. Trimming removed 0 bases at V and 5 bases at J, with 11 bases between. The CDR3 is made up of 14 amino acids. The CDR3 nucleotides are TGTGCCAGCAGCGTAGTGACAGGTGCGGAGACCCAGTACTTC. Amino acids: CASSVVTGAETQYF.

The chain employs TRBV7-2 and TRBJ1-2; perhaps TRBD1 as D (5 bases). The CDR3 loop spans 15 amino acids. V lost 5 bases and J 4 bases, leaving 17 bases between the germline ends. Germline CDR1 reads SGHTA; CDR2 reads FQGNSA. The DNA of the CDR3 is TGTGCCAGCAGCCTCCACGTGGGGGTGATCTATGGCTACACCTTC. It yields the protein CASSLHVGVIYGYTF.

CDR3 bases: TGTGCCACCAGCAGAAACAGGGGTGATGAGCAGTTCTTC. This sequence encodes CATSRNRGDEQFF. The chain employs TRBV15 and TRBJ2-1; 7 bases fit TRBD1. Germline-derived CDR1 and CDR2 are LNHNV and YYDKDF (reference sequence). The V and J ends lost 2 bases and 8 bases, in that order; junction bases with no gene match: 3. The length of the CDR3 is 13 residues.

This clone was recorded only once. The chain links TRBV7-9 to TRBJ2-5; D possibly uses TRBD1 or TRBD2 (7 bases each). V lost 2 bases to trimming and J lost 3 bases, with 22 bases between them. The CDR3 consists of 18 residues. CDR1 is SEHNR and CDR2 is FQNEAQ in the germline V gene (reference sequence). The CDR3 is CASSLFPVSSGGEETQYF. Here the CDR3 DNA reads TGTGCCAGCAGCTTATTCCCTGTTTCCTCAGGGGGGGAAGAGACCCAGTACTTC. The variable domain in full, completed from reference TRBV7-9 and TRBJ2-5, reads DTGVSQNPRHKITKRGQNVTFRCDPISEHNRLYWYRQTLGQGPEFLTYFQNEAQLEKSRLLSDRFSAERPKGSFSTLEIQRTEQGDSAMYLCASSLFPVSSGGEETQYFGPGTRLLVL.

This clone was detected only a few times. The chain combines TRBV13 with TRBJ2-1, with 14 bases lining up with TRBD2. CDR3 length equals 17 residues. V lost 5 bases and J lost 4; bases outside the gene matches: 7. Germline lookup yields CDR1 PRHDT and CDR2 FYEKMQ (reference sequence). In nucleotides, the CDR3 is TGTGCCAGCAGCCTCGTGGGACTAGCGGGGGAGTACAATGAGCAGTTCTTC. As protein: CASSLVGLAGEYNEQFF.

The chain recombines TRBV9 with TRBJ2-1; 7 bases are shared with TRBD2. The CDR3 extends over 14 amino acids. V lost 5 bases to trimming and J lost 3 bases; unmatched junction nucleotides: 5. Germline CDR1 reads SGDLS; CDR2 reads YYNGEE. The CDR3 loop is CASRRGGGYNEQFF. The CDR3 DNA follows: TGTGCCAGCAGGCGGGGCGGGGGCTACAATGAGCAGTTCTTC.

The chain's CDR3 is CAWSVRQNYEQYF. CDR3 nucleotides: TGTGCCTGGAGTGTACGGCAGAACTACGAGCAGTACTTC. The chain couples TRBV30 to TRBJ2-7; D gene unclear. With 0 bases removed from V and 3 bases from J, the gap between germline ends came to 9 bases. The CDR3 totals 13 residues. Germline V gene lookup returns CDR1 GTSNPN and CDR2 SVGIG (reference sequence).

This clone has more than one count but fewer than ten. As DNA, the CDR3 is TGTGCCACCAGCAGAGCGAGTCTGGGTTCACCCCTCCACTTT. This sequence encodes CATSRASLGSPLHF. V and J are TRBV15 and TRBJ1-6; D gene ambiguous. V was pared by 1 base and J by 9 bases, with 10 bases between. CDR3 size: 14 residues. Per the germline V gene, CDR1 is LNHNV and CDR2 is YYDKDF (reference sequence).

The rearrangement uses TRBV7-9 and TRBJ1-1, with D hard to call. CDR1 and CDR2 from the germline V gene are SEHNR and FQNEAQ (reference sequence). V was clipped by 2 bases and J by 3 bases, with 10 bases between them. The CDR3 covers 14 residues. The CDR3 DNA sequence: TGTGCCAGCAGCTTACCGGGTTGGGACACTGAAGCTTTCTTT. Amino acid sequence: CASSLPGWDTEAFF. Filled out from reference TRBV7-9 and TRBJ1-1, the complete variable domain reads DTGVSQNPRHKITKRGQNVTFRCDPISEHNRLYWYRQTLGQGPEFLTYFQNEAQLEKSRLLSDRFSAERPKGSFSTLEIQRTEQGDSAMYLCASSLPGWDTEAFFGQGTRLTVV.

This clone was counted a few times. The chain couples TRBV19 to TRBJ1-1; D gene ambiguous. The CDR3 runs to 12 residues. The germline V gene has CDR1 LNHDA and CDR2 SQIVND (reference sequence). Trimming took 6 bases from V and 2 from J, leaving 7 bases between them. This CDR3 reads CASSWGNTEAFF. CDR3 bases: TGTGCCAGTAGCTGGGGAAACACTGAAGCTTTCTTT. Full variable domain (missing parts from reference TRBV19 and TRBJ1-1): DGGITQSPKYLFRKEGQNVTLSCEQNLNHDAMYWYRQDPGQGLRLIYYSQIVNDFQKGDIAEGYSVSREKKESFPLTVTSAQKNPTAFYLCASSWGNTEAFFGQGTRLTVV.

The V and J genes are TRBV13 and TRBJ2-3; D remains ambiguous. The CDR3 length is 16 residues. With 6 bases removed from V and 6 bases from J, the gap between germline ends came to 22 bases. The germline V gene has CDR1 PRHDT and CDR2 FYEKMQ (reference sequence). The CDR3 nucleotides are TGTGCCAGCAGGCCCATGACTGTTCCCGGGTTTGATACGCAGTATTTT. Its protein product is CASRPMTVPGFDTQYF.

The genes are TRBV29-1 and TRBJ1-3; D might be TRBD1 (5 bases). V was shortened by 2 bases and J by 0 bases, with 11 bases between the two germline ends. This CDR3 has 15 amino acids. Per the germline V gene, CDR1 is SQVTM and CDR2 is ANQGSEA. Here the CDR3 DNA reads TGCAGCGTTGAACAAAGGGGCAGCTCTGGAAACACCATATATTTT. As protein: CSVEQRGSSGNTIYF.